This T cell receptor (beta chain) comes out of a study of blood T cell repertoires in COVID-19. Study details: Samples of COVID-19 (acute and convalescent) were obtained from the United States, Italy and Spain. The analysed material was cDNA or gDNA that came from T cells, B-cell-depleted T cells, or PBMCs.

Produced via immunoSEQ multiplex PCR; TCRdb's table is partial and in-frame only. The sample yields nearly 200,000 clones, more than 70% seen once. Trimming pared 0 bases from V and 3 bases from J, leaving 6 bases between. The germline CDR1 and CDR2 sequences are LGHNA and YNFKEQ. The CDR3 sequence is 14 residues long. The chain links TRBV4-2 to TRBJ1-5; D gene unclear. Sequencing input: peripheral blood. The origin of this receptor is a woman aged 40 to 55 who had recovered from COVID-19. Here the CDR3 reads CASSQERNNQPQHF. In nucleotides, the CDR3 is TGTGCCAGCAGCCAAGAGAGGAACAATCAGCCCCAGCATTTT.